The 29 T cell receptor beta chains in this list originate from one sample, sequenced in a study of naive and memory T cell subsets. Two oligonucleotides, mixed equimolar, formed the beta constant-region primer covering TRBC1 and TRBC2. Nested alpha and beta constant-region primers with the SP2 primer drove four PCR rounds on ligated cDNA. TCRdb fed the UMI-ligation and nested PCR reads into MiXCR, producing one record per CDR3 protein. The sample contains 3,500 to 5,500 distinct CDR3 sequences, around 5.2% of which appear only once. Sequenced: effector memory CD8+ T cells from blood. The subset denotes: effector memory, CD45RA- CD27-. The receptors were gathered from a human donor in good health.

This clonotype came up many times. This rearrangement joins TRBV6-2 or TRBV6-3 to TRBJ2-7; tentative D call: TRBD1 (7 bases). The CDR3 covers 16 residues. The germline V gene has CDR1 MNHEY and CDR2 SVGEGT. V lost 0 bases and J 5 bases, leaving 17 bases between the germline ends. The CDR3 nucleotides are TGTGCCAGCAGTTACTCGATGGAGGGGGCATCGGACGAGCAGTACTTC. Translating it yields CASSYSMEGASDEQYF.

This clonotype was seen ten or more times. J is TRBJ1-4 and V is TRBV23-1; D ambiguous. TRBV23-1 counts as an open reading frame of uncertain function. Trimming removed 3 bases at V and 2 bases at J, with 16 bases between. The CDR3 length is 17 residues. The CDR3 coding sequence is TGCGCCAGCAGTCAGGCCCCTAAAGGAGGGACTAATGAAAAACTGTTTTTT. Translating it yields CASSQAPKGGTNEKLFF.

This clonotype showed up many times. For the CDR3, the DNA is TGTGCCAGCAGTTTACGGGACCCAGGGATGTCGAACACTGAAGCTTTCTTT. It is translated as CASSLRDPGMSNTEAFF. V gene TRBV28 combines with J gene TRBJ1-1, with a possible D match to TRBD1 (5 bases). Germline CDR1 reads MDHEN; CDR2 reads SYDVKM. V lost 2 bases, J lost 1 base, and 17 bases lay in between. The CDR3 is 17 amino acids.

Within the sample, this clonotype is medium-sized (0.01 to 0.1%). V is TRBV9 and J is TRBJ2-7, with D unresolved. Trimming took 3 bases from V and 2 from J, leaving 9 bases between them. Germline loops: CDR1 SGDLS, CDR2 YYNGEE. The CDR3 has 13 residues. CDR3 in DNA: TGTGCCAGCAGCGGAGACGGTGCCTACGAGCAGTACTTC. Amino acids: CASSGDGAYEQYF.

This clonotype has at least ten counts. The chain couples TRBV28 to TRBJ2-7; 10 nucleotides align to TRBD2. Germline V gives CDR1 MDHEN, CDR2 SYDVKM. The CDR3 is 14 amino acids. Trimming at V came to 6 bases and at J to 6 bases, leaving 8 bases not matched to a gene. The CDR3 DNA follows: TGTGCCAGCAGCTTAGCGGGAGGTCGCGCCGAGCAGTACTTC. Translated, it gives CASSLAGGRAEQYF.

Judged by abundance, this clonotype is large. The rearrangement links TRBV28 to TRBJ1-1; weak D call: TRBD1 (6 bases). Trimming stripped 3 bases from V and 4 bases from J, with 9 bases between. The germline V gene encodes CDR1 MDHEN and CDR2 SYDVKM. CDR3 length equals 13 residues. CDR3 nucleotide sequence: TGTGCCAGCAGTTTTAGAGGGGGCACTGAAGCTTTCTTT. It codes for CASSFRGGTEAFF.

This clonotype was detected ten times or more. The chain links TRBV28 to TRBJ2-1; 9 bases fit TRBD2. The CDR3 totals 14 residues. Germline CDR1 reads MDHEN; CDR2 reads SYDVKM. V lost 3 bases to trimming and J lost 7 bases; unmatched junction nucleotides: 4. CDR3: CASSFPGLANEQFF. As DNA, the CDR3 is TGTGCCAGCAGTTTTCCGGGACTAGCTAATGAGCAGTTCTTC.

This clonotype has at least ten counts. The gene calls are TRBV23-1 and TRBJ1-4; D gene uncertain. TRBV23-1 falls under the ORF class, with uncertain function. The CDR3 loop spans 12 amino acids. Trimming pared 9 bases from V and 8 bases from J, leaving 13 bases between. The CDR3 bases are TGCGCCAGTATCCCACGTGGGGAAAAACTGTTTTTT. This encodes CASIPRGEKLFF.

This clonotype was observed many times. V and J are TRBV20-1 and TRBJ2-2; TRBD1 or TRBD2 may be the D gene (6 bases each). V lost 0 bases and J 0 bases, leaving 14 bases between the germline ends. The CDR3 spans 17 residues. Per germline, CDR1 DFQATT and CDR2 SNEGSKA (reference sequence). CDR3 coding DNA: TGCAGTGCTAGAGATTCATGGGGGGCCCCGAACACCGGGGAGCTGTTTTTT. This translates into CSARDSWGAPNTGELFF.

This clonotype is categorized as medium-sized. This chain connects TRBV6-2 or TRBV6-3 to TRBJ2-1; 12 nucleotides agree with TRBD2. The length of the CDR3 is 16 residues. The germline CDR1 and CDR2 sequences are MNHEY and SVGEGT. Germline trimming cut 6 bases from V and 6 bases from J; bases unmatched to any gene: 9. Here the CDR3 DNA reads TGTGCCAGCAGATACCGACTAGCGGGAGTCGGCAATGAGCAGTTCTTC. This gives the protein CASRYRLAGVGNEQFF.

This clonotype occurred a few times. The chain combines TRBV5-1 with TRBJ2-3, with D tentatively TRBD1 (5 bases). Between the trimmed V and J ends, which lost 2 bases and 4 bases, there was a span of 20 bases. The germline CDR1 and CDR2 sequences are SGHRS and YFSETQ. This CDR3 has 17 amino acids. This CDR3 reads CASSFKVSRVGADTQYF. The CDR3 DNA reads as TGCGCCAGCAGCTTTAAAGTTAGTAGGGTAGGGGCAGATACGCAGTATTTT.

In its sample, this clonotype was seen many times. This sequence joins TRBV7-6 and TRBJ2-1, with TRBD2 matching over 7 bases. This CDR3 has 16 residues. Germline-derived CDR1 and CDR2 are SGHVS and FNYEAQ. Trimming took 5 bases from V and 0 from J; bases not matched to a gene: 7. As DNA, the CDR3 is TGTGCCAGCAGCGTTCGCGGGAGTAACTCCTACAATGAGCAGTTCTTC. Protein: CASSVRGSNSYNEQFF.

By its share, this clonotype is medium-sized (0.01 to 0.1%). The rearrangement uses TRBV9 and TRBJ2-7, with 9 bases aligning to TRBD1. This CDR3 has 14 residues. J was trimmed by 4 bases and V by 2 bases; bases with no gene match: 4. The germline V gene encodes CDR1 SGDLS and CDR2 YYNGEE. The CDR3 is CASSVGQGGYEQYF. The DNA for the CDR3 is TGTGCCAGCAGCGTGGGACAGGGTGGGTACGAGCAGTACTTC.

This clonotype was picked up many times. J is TRBJ2-3 and V is TRBV27; the D is unclear. The ends were cut back, 3 bases at V and 5 bases at J, with 3 bases in the middle. This CDR3 is 11 amino acids long. In germline, CDR1 is MNHEY, CDR2 SMNVEV (reference sequence). The CDR3 sequence is CASSLGDTQYF. CDR3 DNA sequence: TGTGCCAGCAGTTTGGGAGATACGCAGTATTTT.

This clonotype has a count of ten or more. The chain has TRBV28 and TRBJ2-7, with D possibly TRBD1 on 5 matching bases. Germline CDR1 and CDR2: MDHEN and SYDVKM. The CDR3 loop spans 12 amino acids. V shed 5 bases and J shed 9 bases, with 14 bases lying between them. CDR3 DNA: TGTGCCAGCAGTCCCCCAAGGGGCAGGCAGTACTTC. Translated, it gives CASSPPRGRQYF.

This clonotype showed up many times. The CDR3 region is CASIGGVTGNTIYF. In DNA, the CDR3 is TGTGCCAGCATTGGGGGGGTTACTGGAAACACCATATATTTT. V is TRBV28 and J is TRBJ1-3, with TRBD1 as a possible D gene (5 bases). Germline V CDR1 and CDR2: MDHEN, SYDVKM. The CDR3 is 14 residues long. With 7 bases removed from V and 2 bases from J, the gap between germline ends came to 12 bases.

This clonotype was counted many times. The gene calls are TRBV9 and TRBJ2-1, with D unclear. This CDR3 is 14 amino acids long. V was trimmed by 0 bases and J by 9 bases, leaving 13 bases between them. CDR1 and CDR2 from the germline V gene are SGDLS and YYNGEE. The CDR3 is CASSVGGLWVEQFF. For the CDR3, the DNA is TGTGCCAGCAGCGTAGGGGGTTTGTGGGTTGAGCAGTTCTTC.

V usage is TRBV4-3 and J usage is TRBJ1-1, with unresolved D. V lost 2 bases to trimming and J lost 1 base, with 8 bases between them. CDR1 LGHNA and CDR2 YSLEER come from the germline V gene. This CDR3 comprises 14 residues. The CDR3 DNA sequence: TGCGCCAGCAGCCAAAACCAGGAGAACACTGAAGCTTTCTTT. Its protein is CASSQNQENTEAFF.

At least ten counts were recorded for this clonotype. The chain couples TRBV7-3 to TRBJ2-1; TRBD1 aligns across 8 bases. CDR1 is SGHTA, CDR2 FQGTGA, per germline. V lost 4 bases to trimming and J lost 2 bases; unmatched junction nucleotides: 1. The CDR3 contains 14 residues. This CDR3 is CASSSGQAYNEQFF. CDR3 DNA sequence: TGTGCCAGCAGCTCGGGACAGGCCTACAATGAGCAGTTCTTC.

This clonotype showed up many times. CDR3 region: CSSRRAGGDSTEAFF. The CDR3 DNA sequence: TGCAGCTCCCGCCGGGCAGGGGGCGATAGCACTGAAGCTTTCTTT. The chain is built from TRBV29-1 and TRBJ1-1; TRBD1 matches 8 bases. The CDR3 length is 15 residues. The germline CDR1 and CDR2 sequences are SQVTM and ANQGSEA. Unmatched junction bases numbered 15, after V lost 8 bases and J lost 4 bases.

Relative to its sample, this clonotype is medium-sized. CDR3 loop: CASREQDVLYEQYF. DNA of the CDR3: TGTGCCAGCAGAGAACAGGACGTTCTCTACGAGCAGTACTTC. This rearrangement joins TRBV28 to TRBJ2-7; D perhaps matches TRBD1 (5 bases). Germline values: CDR1 MDHEN, CDR2 SYDVKM. The ends were cut back, 6 bases at V and 3 bases at J, with 15 bases in the middle. The CDR3 is made up of 14 amino acids.

Sample share makes this clonotype medium-sized. The rearrangement uses TRBV20-1 and TRBJ2-7; maybe TRBD1 (6 bases). Trimming took 6 bases from V and 3 from J, leaving 9 bases between them. CDR1 is DFQATT and CDR2 is SNEGSKA in the germline V gene (reference sequence). This CDR3 is 11 amino acids long. In DNA, the CDR3 is TGCAGTGCCCTAGGGGGCTACGAGCAGTACTTC. Amino acid sequence: CSALGGYEQYF.

This clonotype was detected a few times. The gene calls are TRBV12-3 or TRBV12-4 and TRBJ2-3; 11 positions match TRBD2. The CDR3 length is 16 residues. V was pared by 5 bases and J by 4 bases, with 8 bases of the junction left unmatched. The CDR3 is CASSPTSGIFSDTQYF. CDR3 DNA sequence: TGTGCCAGCAGTCCGACTAGCGGGATTTTTTCAGATACGCAGTATTTT.

Many counts were recorded for this clonotype. The chain links TRBV6-2 or TRBV6-3 to TRBJ2-1; D unclear. This CDR3 is built from 14 residues. Germline values: CDR1 MNHEY, CDR2 SVGEGT. Deletions cut 0 bases from V and 3 bases from J, with 6 bases between. CDR3 protein: CASSYSGYYNEQFF. The CDR3 DNA sequence: TGTGCCAGCAGTTACTCGGGCTACTACAATGAGCAGTTCTTC.

This clonotype was detected many times. The J gene is TRBJ1-6, the V gene TRBV20-1; D gene ambiguous. In germline, CDR1 is DFQATT, CDR2 SNEGSKA (reference sequence). The CDR3 is 14 residues long. Trimming removed 2 bases from V and 9 bases from J, with 14 bases in between. This CDR3 reads CSARSEGDSSPLHF. CDR3 sequence (DNA): TGCAGTGCTAGAAGCGAGGGCGATAGTTCACCCCTCCACTTT.

This clonotype was detected ten times or more. The rearrangement uses TRBV20-1 and TRBJ2-1; D call uncertain. The germline gives CDR1 DFQATT, CDR2 SNEGSKA (reference sequence). This CDR3 region has 14 residues. V was cut by 0 bases and J by 11 bases, with 17 bases left in between. The CDR3 coding sequence is TGCAGTGCTAGAGATCCCTTGATAGACCATCAGCAGTTCTTC. Amino acid sequence: CSARDPLIDHQQFF.

At least ten counts were recorded for this clonotype. This sequence joins TRBV6-2 or TRBV6-3 and TRBJ2-1, with D perhaps matching TRBD2 (5 bases). V was trimmed by 0 bases and J by 5 bases, leaving 11 bases between them. The CDR3 is 15 amino acids. Germline assignment: CDR1 MNHEY and CDR2 SVGEGT. In DNA, the CDR3 is TGTGCCAGCAGTTACTCTCCCGGACTTGACAATGAGCAGTTCTTC. Protein product: CASSYSPGLDNEQFF.

This clonotype is labeled medium-sized (0.01 to 0.1%). The genes are TRBV20-1 and TRBJ2-1, with 12 nucleotides matching TRBD2. The CDR3 contains 17 residues. The junction had 5 bases not matched to a gene; V was cut back by 0 bases and J by 2 bases. CDR1 DFQATT and CDR2 SNEGSKA come from the germline V gene (reference sequence). In DNA form, the CDR3 reads TGCAGTGCTAGAGACAGACTAGCGGGAGCGACCTACAATGAGCAGTTCTTC. The encoded protein is CSARDRLAGATYNEQFF.

There are many counts of this clonotype. The gene calls are TRBV5-1 and TRBJ1-5; 9 bases match TRBD1. Germline CDR1 SGHRS, CDR2 YFSETQ. The CDR3 consists of 16 residues. Trimming at V came to 0 bases and at J to 6 bases, leaving 7 bases not matched to a gene. Here the CDR3 DNA reads TGCGCCAGCAGCTTGGGTCCGGACAGGGGACTTCAGCCCCAGCATTTT. Residues: CASSLGPDRGLQPQHF.